This T cell receptor (beta chain) was documented in a study of tumor-infiltrating lymphocytes in primary liver carcinoma. This clonotype has a handful of counts. Its antigen is undetermined. With a much larger clone just one base away, this may be a read error. Researchers generated TCR beta cDNA from approximately 520 ng of total RNA, relying on a constant-region primer. Sequencing libraries for TCR beta derived from three nested multiplex PCR rounds that used slightly modified ARM-PCR. The first two PCR rounds used TRBV1-TRBV30 forward primers with a C-beta reverse primer, roughly 10 cycles each. One entry per CDR3 protein results from TCRdb running MiXCR on the multiplex PCR reads. Here the sample spans under 50,000 distinct CDR3 sequences, 60% to 85% being singletons. Regarding the study as a whole: A significantly higher top-250-clone fraction was recorded for tumors than for blood (p = 0.039).

The CDR3 covers 13 residues. Germline loops: CDR1 MNHNS, CDR2 SASEGT. Unsorted bulk tissue of roughly 17-33 mg yielded co-extracted RNA and DNA. Patients showed chronic HBV infection and an absence of prior treatment. Sampling of each tumor involved five separate regions. The sequenced sample was liver tumor tissue from sampling region 5. Noted subset: tumor region T5, tumor centre. This chain uses TRBV6-1 with TRBJ1-2; 7 bases align to TRBD1. The source is a middle-aged man with primary liver carcinoma and hepatitis B virus infection. DNA for the CDR3: TGTGCCGGCAGTCAGGGGGGTGGATATGGCTACACCTTC. Protein: CAGSQGGGYGYTF.